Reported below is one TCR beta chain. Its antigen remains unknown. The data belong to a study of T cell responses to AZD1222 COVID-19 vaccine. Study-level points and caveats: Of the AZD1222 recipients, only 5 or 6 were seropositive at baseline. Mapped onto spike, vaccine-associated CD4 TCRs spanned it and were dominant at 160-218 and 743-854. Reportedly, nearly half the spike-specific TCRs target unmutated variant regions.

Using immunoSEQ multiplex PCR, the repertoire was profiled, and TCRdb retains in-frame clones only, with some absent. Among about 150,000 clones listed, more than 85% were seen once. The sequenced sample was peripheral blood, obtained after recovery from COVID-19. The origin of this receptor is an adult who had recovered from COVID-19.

The CDR3 here is CASSLAQGIGYGYTF. The CDR3 DNA sequence: TGTGCCAGCAGTTTGGCACAGGGAATAGGGTATGGCTACACCTTC. The chain links TRBV28 to TRBJ1-2; a weak D match, TRBD1 (6 bases). CDR3 length equals 15 residues. Germline values: CDR1 MDHEN, CDR2 SYDVKM. Deletions cut 3 bases from V and 5 bases from J, with 16 bases between.